The 11 T cell receptor beta chains reported below all come from one sample, sequenced in a study of cytomegalovirus exposure and HLA in healthy donors. In the PCR, 60 Vbeta and 13 Jbeta primers were used. Produced via immunoSEQ multiplex PCR; TCRdb's table is partial and in-frame only. The sample has some 170,000 clones; around 80% are singletons. Sequencing was carried out using PBMCs. The receptor source for this set is a man aged 35 to 55 in good health and CMV-seronegative.

The chain uses TRBV18 and TRBJ2-5, with 8 bases matching TRBD2. The V and J ends lost 3 bases and 2 bases, in that order; junction bases with no gene match: 2. The CDR3 is 14 residues long. Per germline, CDR1 KGHSH and CDR2 LQKENI. The CDR3 spells CASSPGLAQETQYF. The CDR3 bases are TGTGCCAGCTCACCTGGACTAGCTCAAGAGACCCAGTACTTC.

This clone was seen only once. The rearrangement uses TRBV29-1 and TRBJ1-4; TRBD1 might be the D (6 bases). The CDR3 runs 13 residues. CDR1 and CDR2 from the germline V gene are SQVTM and ANQGSEA. V lost 5 bases and J lost 7, with 14 bases in between. The CDR3 loop reads CSVSGGPGEKLFF. The CDR3 DNA reads TGCAGCGTTAGCGGGGGGCCGGGTGAAAAACTGTTTTTT.

This clone has a handful of counts. For the CDR3, the DNA is TGCGCCAGCAGTCCCGAAACCCAGGGGGCTAACTATGGCTACACCTTC. It codes for CASSPETQGANYGYTF. The rearrangement links TRBV5-1 to TRBJ1-2; 7 bases agree with TRBD1. CDR1 is SGHRS and CDR2 is YFSETQ in the germline V gene. The CDR3 covers 16 residues. The V and J ends lost 5 bases and 0 bases, in that order; junction bases with no gene match: 10. The full variable domain, completed using reference TRBV5-1 and TRBJ1-2, is KAGVTQTPRYLIKTRGQQVTLSCSPISGHRSVSWYQQTPGQGLQFLFEYFSETQRNKGNFPGRFSGRQFSNSRSEMNVSTLELGDSALYLCASSPETQGANYGYTFGSGTRLTVV.

The genes are TRBV7-9 and TRBJ2-2, with D perhaps matching TRBD1 (6 bases). CDR3 length: 18 amino acids. In germline, CDR1 is SEHNR, CDR2 FQNEAQ (reference sequence). Trimming stripped 5 bases from V and 0 bases from J, with 19 bases between. For the CDR3, the DNA is TGTGCCAGCAGCCGCGGACGAGGGACAACCTCGAACACCGGGGAGCTGTTTTTT. Amino acid sequence: CASSRGRGTTSNTGELFF.

The CDR3 DNA reads as TGTGCCAGCAGCCTGGGACGGGGTCGTGAGACCCAGTACTTC. Protein sequence: CASSLGRGRETQYF. The V and J genes are TRBV5-6 and TRBJ2-5; D tentatively reads TRBD1 or TRBD2 (5 bases each). The V gene's germline CDR1 is SGHDT and CDR2 YYEEEE. V was clipped by 4 bases and J by 5 bases, with 15 bases between them. This CDR3 spans 14 amino acids.

The V and J genes are TRBV5-6 and TRBJ2-6; TRBD1 aligns across 7 bases. This CDR3 spans 18 amino acids. V was clipped by 6 bases and J by 0 bases; unmatched bases: 12. Germline loops: CDR1 SGHDT, CDR2 YYEEEE. The CDR3 loop reads CASNTLDRFLSGANVLTF. The CDR3 DNA is TGTGCCAGCAACACCCTGGACAGGTTTCTCTCTGGGGCCAACGTCCTGACTTTC.

This clone was counted only a few times. Other DNA sequences in this specimen translate into the identical CDR3. The chain uses TRBV7-2 and TRBJ2-3; 7 nucleotides agree with TRBD1. There are 14 residues in the CDR3. With 2 bases clipped from V and 2 bases from J, the junction kept 1 base outside the gene matches. Per germline, CDR1 SGHTA and CDR2 FQGNSA. CDR3: CASSLRGPTDTQYF. The CDR3 region has the DNA TGTGCCAGCAGCTTAAGGGGGCCCACAGATACGCAGTATTTT.

V and J are TRBV30 and TRBJ2-5; 7 nucleotides match TRBD1. Germline V CDR1 and CDR2: GTSNPN, SVGIG (reference sequence). This CDR3 comprises 12 residues. Unmatched junction bases numbered 3, after V lost 4 bases and J lost 4 bases. The CDR3 DNA is TGTGCCTGGAAAGGGGGCGCAGAGACCCAGTACTTC. Encoded protein: CAWKGGAETQYF.

V usage is TRBV5-1 and J usage is TRBJ1-1; 11 positions agree with TRBD1. Germline values: CDR1 SGHRS, CDR2 YFSETQ. V was clipped by 0 bases and J by 4 bases; unmatched bases: 8. This CDR3 spans 17 amino acids. The CDR3, as DNA: TGCGCCAGCAGCTTGGACGGGACAGGGGGACTGAGCACTGAAGCTTTCTTT. It translates to CASSLDGTGGLSTEAFF.

This clone showed up just a few times. The chain carries TRBV11-1 and TRBJ1-5, with D unclear. This CDR3 region has 13 residues. V was shortened by 2 bases and J by 2 bases, with 4 bases between the two germline ends. Germline V gives CDR1 SGHAT, CDR2 FQDESV (reference sequence). The CDR3 protein is CASSLQGNQPQHF. CDR3 in DNA: TGTGCCAGCAGCTTACAGGGCAATCAGCCCCAGCATTTT.

The V gene is TRBV28, the J gene TRBJ2-1, with D maybe TRBD2 (6 bases). CDR1 and CDR2 (germline): MDHEN, SYDVKM. The CDR3 consists of 16 residues. V gave up 2 bases and J gave up 5 bases, with 16 bases separating them. The CDR3 loop is CASSLALREAHNEQFF. The DNA for the CDR3 is TGTGCCAGCAGTTTAGCCCTAAGGGAGGCCCACAATGAGCAGTTCTTC.